This record covers a single TCR beta chain. Germline values: CDR1 KGHSH, CDR2 LQKENI. The CDR3 runs to 13 residues. Trimming left V 2 bases short and J 2 bases short, with 6 bases between. The repertoire was sequenced with immunoSEQ multiplex PCR; TCRdb's copy has only in-frame clones and lacks some. The sample lists 65,000 to 90,000 clones, approximately 89% occurring once. This record belongs to a study of blood T cell repertoires in COVID-19. This sequence was found in an older man with acute or convalescent COVID-19. Input material: peripheral blood. The chain recombines TRBV18 with TRBJ2-5; D unresolved. The CDR3 sequence: CASSPTVQETQYF. In DNA, the CDR3 is TGTGCCAGCTCACCAACAGTACAAGAGACCCAGTACTTC.